Each of the 14 T cell receptor beta chains below was sequenced from the same sample in a study of control samples from healthy donors and cancer patients. The assay was immunoSEQ multiplex PCR, and TCRdb's table has in-frame clones only and misses some. The top ten clones hold approximately 5% of a sample with tens of thousands of clones, over 85% of them seen once. Input material: PBMCs. These receptors were collected from a man aged 55 to 70 with colorectal cancer.

The V gene is TRBV7-9, the J gene TRBJ1-1; D gene uncertain. Between the trimmed V and J ends, which lost 5 bases and 2 bases, there was a span of 9 bases. The CDR3 is 13 amino acids. Germline V lookup: CDR1 SEHNR, CDR2 FQNEAQ (reference sequence). Written as DNA, the CDR3 is TGTGCCAGCAGCCCCGGTACAAACACTGAAGCTTTCTTT. Protein: CASSPGTNTEAFF.

The chain carries TRBV2 and TRBJ1-1, with TRBD1 identical over 7 bases. The V segment lost 6 bases and the J segment 1 base; nucleotides outside the gene matches: 2. Germline CDR1 reads SNHLY; CDR2 reads FYNNEI. CDR3 length: 13 amino acids. The CDR3 here is CASRNRGNTEAFF. The CDR3 region has the DNA TGTGCCAGCAGAAACAGGGGGAACACTGAAGCTTTCTTT.

V usage is TRBV5-1 and J usage is TRBJ1-6; TRBD1 aligns across 10 bases. Per the germline V gene, CDR1 is SGHRS and CDR2 is YFSETQ. The CDR3 length is 15 residues. The V gene end was trimmed by 4 bases and the J gene end by 8 bases; junction bases not matched to a gene: 6. The CDR3 DNA follows: TGCGCCAGCAGCGTCCGGACAGGGGGAGATTCACCCCTCCACTTT. It codes for CASSVRTGGDSPLHF.

The gene calls are TRBV12-5 and TRBJ1-2; the D is unclear. The length of the CDR3 is 12 residues. Germline CDR1 LGHNT, CDR2 FRNRAP. V was trimmed by 7 bases and J by 5 bases, leaving 11 bases between them. This CDR3 reads CASAQLPYGYTF. DNA of the CDR3: TGTGCTAGTGCCCAACTTCCTTATGGCTACACCTTC.

The chain recombines TRBV10-2 with TRBJ2-1; 9 bases line up with TRBD2. The CDR3 contains 15 residues. V lost 7 bases and J lost 2; bases outside the gene matches: 6. Germline CDR1 reads WSHSY; CDR2 reads SAAADI. CDR3 protein: CASTVASGAYNEQFF. Here the CDR3 DNA reads TGCGCCAGCACGGTGGCTAGCGGGGCCTACAATGAGCAGTTCTTC.

This clone was seen at least ten times. The chain joins TRBV4-3 to TRBJ2-3; maybe TRBD1 (6 bases). The V end lost 0 bases, the J end lost 5 bases, and 9 bases lay between the germline ends. In germline, CDR1 is LGHNA, CDR2 YSLEER. This CDR3 has 14 residues. CDR3 amino acids: CASSQESGVDTQYF. DNA for the CDR3: TGCGCCAGCAGCCAAGAATCAGGGGTAGATACGCAGTATTTT.

The rearrangement links TRBV14 to TRBJ2-5; D remains unclear. The CDR3 runs 14 residues. Per the germline V gene, CDR1 is SGHDN and CDR2 is FVKESK. V was shortened by 0 bases and J by 3 bases, with 8 bases between the two germline ends. DNA of the CDR3: TGTGCCAGCAGCCAAGACCCACCGGAAGAGACCCAGTACTTC. Translated: CASSQDPPEETQYF.

The V and J genes are TRBV2 and TRBJ1-2; D perhaps matches TRBD1 (5 bases). The length of the CDR3 is 11 residues. V dropped 8 bases and J dropped 5 bases, with 9 bases sitting between them. The V gene's germline CDR1 is SNHLY and CDR2 FYNNEI. The CDR3 nucleotides read TGTGCCAGCTGTTGGGGGTATGGCTACACCTTC. Encoded protein: CASCWGYGYTF.

As regards this clone: This CDR3 is also generated by other DNA sequences in the sample. The chain couples TRBV7-8 to TRBJ1-3; D gene unclear. Germline CDR1 reads SGHVS; CDR2 reads FQNEAQ. V shed 2 bases and J shed 4 bases, with 3 bases lying between them. The CDR3 has 12 residues. The CDR3 here is CASSLSGNTIYF. The DNA for the CDR3 is TGTGCCAGCAGCTTATCAGGAAACACCATATATTTT.

DNA of the CDR3: TGTGCCAGCAGTTACGGTAGCCGGGTCGGCACTGAAGCTTTCTTT. It translates to CASSYGSRVGTEAFF. This chain connects TRBV6-2 or TRBV6-3 to TRBJ1-1; D not resolved. V was shortened by 2 bases and J by 4 bases, with 14 bases between the two germline ends. The CDR3 length is 15 residues. Germline lookup yields CDR1 MNHEY and CDR2 SVGEGT.

V usage is TRBV18 and J usage is TRBJ2-5; 7 bases are shared with TRBD1. The CDR3 covers 14 residues. With V trimmed by 1 base and J by 4 bases, 3 bases remained unmatched. Germline V gene sequence: CDR1 KGHSH, CDR2 LQKENI. CDR3 residues: CASSPQGGRETQYF. For the CDR3, the DNA is TGTGCCAGCTCACCACAAGGGGGCCGAGAGACCCAGTACTTC.

There are a few counts of this clone. V and J are TRBV7-8 and TRBJ2-1; D tentatively fits TRBD1 or TRBD2 (5 bases each). Trimming pared 5 bases from V and 7 bases from J, leaving 12 bases between. Germline loops: CDR1 SGHVS, CDR2 FQNEAQ. The CDR3 spans 13 residues. This CDR3 is CASSRGRQNEQFF. The CDR3 DNA reads TGTGCCAGCAGCAGGGGACGGCAGAATGAGCAGTTCTTC.

This sequence joins TRBV9 and TRBJ1-2; D possibly corresponds to TRBD1 (5 bases). V dropped 3 bases and J dropped 0 bases, with 12 bases sitting between them. The CDR3 contains 15 residues. Germline V gene sequence: CDR1 SGDLS, CDR2 YYNGEE. CDR3: CASSGTGPTNYGYTF. CDR3 in DNA: TGTGCCAGCAGCGGAACAGGACCGACTAACTATGGCTACACCTTC.

This sequence joins TRBV4-2 and TRBJ1-6, with 11 bases fitting TRBD1. The germline V gene encodes CDR1 LGHNA and CDR2 YNFKEQ. The CDR3 has 16 amino acids. V lost 4 bases and J lost 9; bases outside the gene matches: 8. CDR3 DNA: TGTGCCAGCAGCCCGACTAGCGGGACAGGGGGTTCACCCCTCCACTTT. This gives the protein CASSPTSGTGGSPLHF.